This T cell receptor beta chain was sequenced for a study of CD8+ T cells in alopecia areata. Study summary: Among treated patients, oral tofacitinib was administered at 5 to 10 mg twice daily. Points from the study as a whole: Scalp sample sequencing also detects resident alphabeta T cells of normal skin. Greater clonality was observed in lesional scalp samples, especially alopecia totalis/universalis, versus normal scalp.

cDNA serving as the sequencing template came from extracted, reverse transcribed RNA. Here immunoSEQ multiplex PCR was the method, and the copy in TCRdb shows in-frame clones only, minus some. The sample holds under 300,000 clones; 65% to 70% are singletons and the top ten take approximately 1.2%. Collection of lesional scalp punch biopsies and peripheral blood was performed in alopecia areata patients. Trimming removed 2 bases at V and 0 bases at J, with 7 bases between. CDR3 length: 14 amino acids. CDR1 and CDR2 from the germline V gene are ENHRY and SYGVKD. Concerning this clone: Antigen: not known.

This TCR was recovered from a human donor with alopecia areata. The sequences come from CD4+ T cells sorted from blood, collected at week 0. This chain uses TRBV10-3 with TRBJ1-1; TRBD1 might be the D (6 bases). CDR3 loop: CAISEGQMNTEAFF. As DNA, the CDR3 is TGTGCCATCAGTGAGGGACAGATGAACACTGAAGCTTTCTTT.